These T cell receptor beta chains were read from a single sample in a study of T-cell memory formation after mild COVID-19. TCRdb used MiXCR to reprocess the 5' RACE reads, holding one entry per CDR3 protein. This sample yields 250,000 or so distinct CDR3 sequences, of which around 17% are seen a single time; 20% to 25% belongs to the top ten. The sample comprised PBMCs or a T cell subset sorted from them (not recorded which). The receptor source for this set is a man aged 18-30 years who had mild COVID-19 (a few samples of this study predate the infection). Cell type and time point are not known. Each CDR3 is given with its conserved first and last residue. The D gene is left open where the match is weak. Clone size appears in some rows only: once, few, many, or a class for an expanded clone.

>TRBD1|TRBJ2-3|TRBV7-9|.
CASSARDRGGTDTQYF
TGTGCCAGCAGCGCCCGGGACAGGGGAGGCACAGATACGCAGTATTTT
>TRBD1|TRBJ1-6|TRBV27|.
CASSLAGTGNSPLHF
TGTGCCAGCAGTTTGGCCGGGACAGGGAATTCACCCCTCCACTTT
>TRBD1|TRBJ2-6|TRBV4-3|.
CASSQVQGALNSGANVLTF
TGCGCCAGCAGCCAAGTACAGGGGGCCCTCAACTCTGGGGCCAACGTCCTGACTTTC
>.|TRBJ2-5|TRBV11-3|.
CASSLAGGNQETQYF
TGTGCCAGCAGCTTAGCCGGGGGCAACCAAGAGACCCAGTACTTC
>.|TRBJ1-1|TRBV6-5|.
CASSLDATGNTEAFF
TGTGCCAGCAGCCTGGACGCGACAGGTAACACTGAAGCTTTCTTT
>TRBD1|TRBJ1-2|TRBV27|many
CASRGPSTGYGYTF
TGTGCCAGCAGGGGTCCATCGACAGGGTATGGCTACACCTTC
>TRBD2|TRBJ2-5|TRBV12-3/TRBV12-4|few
CASAGRGAETQYF
TGTGCCAGCGCCGGGCGGGGGGCGGAGACCCAGTACTTC
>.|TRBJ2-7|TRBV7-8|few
CASSPWTVSYEQYF
TGTGCCAGCAGCCCTTGGACGGTCTCCTACGAGCAGTACTTC
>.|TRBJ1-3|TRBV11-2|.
CASSLAVTDTIYF
TGTGCCAGCAGCTTAGCAGTTACGGACACCATATATTTT
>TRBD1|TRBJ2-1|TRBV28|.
CASLSGQGGVNEQFF
TGTGCCAGCCTATCCGGACAGGGGGGTGTCAATGAGCAGTTCTTC
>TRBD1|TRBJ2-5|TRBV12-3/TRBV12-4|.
CASNSGGWETQYF
TGTGCCAGCAATTCAGGGGGTTGGGAGACCCAGTACTTC
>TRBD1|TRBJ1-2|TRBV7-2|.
CASSFTGGAGYTF
TGTGCCAGCAGCTTTACAGGGGGCGCTGGCTACACCTTC
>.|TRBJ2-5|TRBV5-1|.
CASSLAPPRAGETQYF
TGCGCCAGCAGCTTGGCTCCTCCCAGGGCAGGAGAGACCCAGTACTTC
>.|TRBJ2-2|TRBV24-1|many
CATSDWETGELFF
TGTGCCACCAGTGATTGGGAGACCGGGGAGCTGTTTTTT
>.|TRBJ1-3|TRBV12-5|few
CASGLGNTIYF
TGTGCTAGTGGTTTGGGAAACACCATATATTTT
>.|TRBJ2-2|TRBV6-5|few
CASSYGGGYTGELFF
TGTGCCAGCAGTTACGGGGGGGGCTACACCGGGGAGCTGTTTTTT
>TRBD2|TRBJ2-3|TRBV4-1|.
CASSPFTGTSGGITDTQYF
TGCGCCAGCAGCCCATTCACCGGGACTAGCGGGGGGATCACAGATACGCAGTATTTT
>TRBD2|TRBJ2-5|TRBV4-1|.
CASSPPGLAGETQYF
TGCGCCAGCAGCCCCCCAGGACTAGCGGGGGAGACCCAGTACTTC
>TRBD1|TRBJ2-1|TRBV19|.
CASSEGQAYNEQFF
TGTGCCAGTAGTGAGGGACAGGCATACAATGAGCAGTTCTTC
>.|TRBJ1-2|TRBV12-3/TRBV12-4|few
CASSLGGENYGYTF
TGTGCCAGCAGTTTAGGGGGGGAAAACTATGGCTACACCTTC
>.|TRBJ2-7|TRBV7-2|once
CASSLDSHYEQYF
TGTGCCAGCAGCTTAGACAGCCACTACGAGCAGTACTTC
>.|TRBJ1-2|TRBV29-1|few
CSVEGGGRGYGYTF
TGCAGCGTTGAAGGTGGGGGTAGAGGCTATGGCTACACCTTC
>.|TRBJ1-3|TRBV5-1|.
CASSLGNPDTIYF
TGCGCCAGCAGCCTTGGAAATCCGGACACCATATATTTT
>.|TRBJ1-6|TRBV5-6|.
CASSLGGLGSPLHF
TGTGCCAGCAGCTTAGGGGGGTTGGGTTCACCCCTCCACTTT
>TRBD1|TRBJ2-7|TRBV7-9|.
CASSRDRAGEQYF
TGTGCCAGCAGCCGGGACAGGGCCGGGGAGCAGTACTTC
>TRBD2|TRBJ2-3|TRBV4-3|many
CASSQTSGDTQYF
TGCGCCAGCAGCCAAACTAGCGGGGATACGCAGTATTTT
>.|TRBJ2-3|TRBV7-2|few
CASSPPRARTDTQYF
TGTGCCAGCAGCCCCCCCCGGGCCCGCACAGATACGCAGTATTTT
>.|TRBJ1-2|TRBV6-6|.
CASSYVEKHGYHGYTF
TGTGCCAGCAGTTACGTAGAGAAACACGGCTACCATGGCTACACCTTC
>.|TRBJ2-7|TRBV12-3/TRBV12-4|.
CASSLVWYEQYF
TGTGCCAGCAGTTTAGTGTGGTACGAGCAGTACTTC
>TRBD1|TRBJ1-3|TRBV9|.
CASSVTGGSGNTIYF
TGTGCCAGCAGCGTGACAGGGGGCAGTGGAAACACCATATATTTT
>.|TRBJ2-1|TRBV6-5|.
CASSDGYNEQFF
TGTGCCAGCAGCGACGGTTACAATGAGCAGTTCTTC
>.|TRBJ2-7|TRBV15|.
CATSRDRGHTGEQYF
TGTGCCACCAGCAGAGATCGCGGACATACCGGCGAGCAGTACTTC
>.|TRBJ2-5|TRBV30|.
CAWSLGLIETQYF
TGTGCCTGGAGCCTCGGGCTGATCGAGACCCAGTACTTC
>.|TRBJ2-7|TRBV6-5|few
CASSRIAASSYEQYF
TGTGCCAGCAGTAGAATAGCGGCGAGCTCCTACGAGCAGTACTTC
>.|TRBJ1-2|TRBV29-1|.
CSVEVFGLNYGYTF
TGCAGCGTTGAAGTTTTTGGGCTCAACTATGGCTACACCTTC
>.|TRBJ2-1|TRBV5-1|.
CASRPTEGYNEQFF
TGCGCCAGCAGACCGACCGAGGGATACAATGAGCAGTTCTTC
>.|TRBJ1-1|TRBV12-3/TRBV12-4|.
CASTIRGLNTEAFF
TGTGCCAGCACCATCAGGGGATTGAACACTGAAGCTTTCTTT
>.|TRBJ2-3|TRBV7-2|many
CASTEVGARTDTQYF
TGTGCCAGCACTGAGGTCGGGGCCCGCACAGATACGCAGTATTTT
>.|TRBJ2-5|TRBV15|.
CATSSRDSRFQETQYF
TGTGCCACCAGCAGCCGGGATTCAAGGTTTCAGGAGACCCAGTACTTC
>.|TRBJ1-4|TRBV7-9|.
CASSLPSGTVEKLFF
TGTGCCAGCAGCTTGCCATCCGGGACGGTGGAAAAACTGTTTTTT
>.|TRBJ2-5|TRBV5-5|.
CASSIRPAQETQYF
TGTGCCAGCAGCATCCGGCCGGCCCAAGAGACCCAGTACTTC
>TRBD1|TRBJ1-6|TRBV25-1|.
CASSDIRDRGSYNSPLHF
TGTGCCAGCAGTGATATCCGGGACAGGGGTTCCTATAATTCACCCCTCCACTTT
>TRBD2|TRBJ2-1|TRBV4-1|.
CASSQTGGTSGNEQFF
TGCGCCAGCAGCCAAACGGGCGGGACTAGCGGTAATGAGCAGTTCTTC
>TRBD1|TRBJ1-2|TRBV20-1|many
CSARDLGQALKGGYTF
TGCAGTGCTAGAGATCTCGGACAGGCGCTGAAAGGTGGCTACACCTTC
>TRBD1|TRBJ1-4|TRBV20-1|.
CSARRTGGVAEKLFF
TGCAGTGCGAGGCGCACAGGGGGAGTAGCTGAAAAACTGTTTTTT
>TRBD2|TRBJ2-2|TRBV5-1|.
CASSYLAGGPTGELFF
TGCGCCAGCAGCTACCTAGCGGGGGGGCCGACCGGGGAGCTGTTTTTT
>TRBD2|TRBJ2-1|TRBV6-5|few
CASSYPSGGLRRGNEQFF
TGTGCCAGCAGTTACCCTAGCGGGGGGCTCCGGAGGGGTAATGAGCAGTTCTTC